A single sample is the source of the 5 T cell receptor beta chains below, sequenced in a study of T cells in Graves' hyperthyroidism and ophthalmopathy. Authors of the study amplified TCR beta CDR3 regions from RNA transcripts. In the first-round RT-PCR of the TCR CDR3, the HTBI primer set was used. TCRdb re-derived calls from the multiplex PCR reads in MiXCR, one entry per CDR3 protein. The data show roughly 110,000 distinct CDR3 sequences, about 15% seen once. The sequencing sample was made of blood. Receptor source: a woman in her forties or fifties with Graves' hyperthyroidism.

The genes are TRBV20-1 and TRBJ2-2; 12 nucleotides agree with TRBD2. CDR3 length: 15 amino acids. The germline V gene has CDR1 DFQATT and CDR2 SNEGSKA (reference sequence). V shed 6 bases and J 6 bases; nucleotides not matched to a gene: 8. The CDR3 loop is CSAPRLAGVPGELFF. The DNA of the CDR3 is TGCAGTGCCCCGAGACTAGCGGGAGTTCCCGGGGAGCTGTTTTTT.

This clonotype was counted at least ten times. The chain recombines TRBV7-9 with TRBJ2-1; TRBD1 aligns across 10 bases. With 6 bases clipped from V and 7 bases from J, the junction kept 9 bases outside the gene matches. CDR1 SEHNR and CDR2 FQNEAQ come from the germline V gene (reference sequence). CDR3 length equals 15 residues. In DNA, the CDR3 is TGTGCCAGCAGTATCGGACAGGGGGGTAGGAATGAGCAGTTCTTC. Translation gives CASSIGQGGRNEQFF.

The rearrangement links TRBV28 to TRBJ2-3, with D possibly TRBD1 on 6 matching bases. Trimming cost V 2 bases and J 10 bases, with 10 bases left between them. Germline V gene data show CDR1 as MDHEN and CDR2 as SYDVKM. The CDR3 consists of 12 residues. The DNA for the CDR3 is TGTGCCAGCAGTTTACAGGGGCGGGCGCAGTATTTT. Encoded protein: CASSLQGRAQYF.

This clonotype was seen repeatedly, ten times or more. This chain connects TRBV5-1 to TRBJ1-2, with D possibly TRBD1 on 5 matching bases. Trimming stripped 3 bases from V and 3 bases from J, with 12 bases between. The CDR3 has 14 residues. Germline-derived CDR1 and CDR2 are SGHRS and YFSETQ. The CDR3 DNA sequence: TGCGCCAGCAGCTCCCAGGGCGGTGACTATGGCTACACCTTC. Amino acid sequence: CASSSQGGDYGYTF.

The CDR3 coding sequence is TGTGCCAGCAGCTTCAGTCGGCGGGGGAACTATGGCTACACCTTC. Translation: CASSFSRRGNYGYTF. V usage is TRBV7-2 and J usage is TRBJ1-2; D may be TRBD1 (5 bases). V was clipped by 3 bases and J by 2 bases, with 13 bases between them. From germline, CDR1 is SGHTA and CDR2 FQGNSA. The CDR3 extends over 15 amino acids.